Included here is one T cell receptor beta chain sequence, with context. Its target is unknown. With 60 Vbeta and 13 Jbeta primers, the PCR was carried out. Using immunoSEQ multiplex PCR, the repertoire was profiled, and TCRdb retains in-frame clones only, with some absent. The sample holds over 100,000 clones; roughly 60% are singletons and the top ten take 2% to 2.5%. This sample was taken from a study of cytomegalovirus exposure and HLA in healthy donors. As for the study in general: Early release data held 75 million to 100 million unique TCRs from HLA-typed donors. Study-level results: According to the study, around 160 TCR beta chains were cytomegalovirus-associated. Both high specificity and high sensitivity reportedly marked the classifier's diagnosis of cytomegalovirus status. Apart from CMV serostatus, no immune exposure information was available.

The CDR3 consists of 15 residues. Germline assignment: CDR1 MNHNS and CDR2 SASEGT. V gave up 2 bases and J gave up 3 bases; unmatched junction bases: 6. What was sequenced was PBMCs. The origin of this receptor is a woman aged 40 to 49 in good health and CMV-seronegative. The chain carries TRBV6-1 and TRBJ2-7, with 8 nucleotides matching TRBD1. The CDR3 protein is CASSEFWTGFYEQYF. CDR3 nucleotide sequence: TGTGCCAGCAGTGAATTCTGGACAGGGTTCTACGAGCAGTACTTC.